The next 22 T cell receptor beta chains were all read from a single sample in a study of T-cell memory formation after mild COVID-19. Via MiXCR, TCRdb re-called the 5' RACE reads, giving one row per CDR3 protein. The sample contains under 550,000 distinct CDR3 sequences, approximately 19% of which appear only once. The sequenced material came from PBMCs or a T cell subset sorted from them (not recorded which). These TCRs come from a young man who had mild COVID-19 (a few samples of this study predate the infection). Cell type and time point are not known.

The CDR3 loop reads CASAPSDYEQYF. DNA for the CDR3: TGTGCCAGTGCGCCTAGCGACTACGAGCAGTACTTC. This chain joins TRBV19 and TRBJ2-7; D is perhaps TRBD2 (6 bases). Germline CDR1 LNHDA, CDR2 SQIVND (reference sequence). The length of the CDR3 is 12 residues. The ends were cut back, 8 bases at V and 3 bases at J, with 11 bases in the middle. Combining the CDR3 with reference TRBV19 and TRBJ2-7 gives the whole variable domain DGGITQSPKYLFRKEGQNVTLSCEQNLNHDAMYWYRQDPGQGLRLIYYSQIVNDFQKGDIAEGYSVSREKKESFPLTVTSAQKNPTAFYLCASAPSDYEQYFGPGTRLTVT.

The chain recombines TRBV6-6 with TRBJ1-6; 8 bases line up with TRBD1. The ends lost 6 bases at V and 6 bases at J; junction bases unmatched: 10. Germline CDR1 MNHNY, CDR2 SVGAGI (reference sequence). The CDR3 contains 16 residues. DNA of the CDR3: TGTGCCAGCAGCCCCGGACAGGGTTTCGGTAATTCACCCCTCCACTTT. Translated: CASSPGQGFGNSPLHF.

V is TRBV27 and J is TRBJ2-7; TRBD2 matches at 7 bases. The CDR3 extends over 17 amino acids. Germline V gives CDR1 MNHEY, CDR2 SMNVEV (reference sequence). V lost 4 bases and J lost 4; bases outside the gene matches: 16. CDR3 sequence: CASSSWGGMGGTYEQYF. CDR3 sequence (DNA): TGTGCCAGCAGTTCTTGGGGGGGAATGGGCGGAACTTACGAGCAGTACTTC.

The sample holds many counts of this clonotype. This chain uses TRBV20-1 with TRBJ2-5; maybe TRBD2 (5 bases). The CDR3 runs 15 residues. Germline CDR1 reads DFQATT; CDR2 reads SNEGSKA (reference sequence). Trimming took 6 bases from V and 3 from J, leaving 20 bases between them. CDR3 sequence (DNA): TGCAGTGCCCGAAAAGGCGGAACTAGTAAAGAGACCCAGTACTTC. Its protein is CSARKGGTSKETQYF.

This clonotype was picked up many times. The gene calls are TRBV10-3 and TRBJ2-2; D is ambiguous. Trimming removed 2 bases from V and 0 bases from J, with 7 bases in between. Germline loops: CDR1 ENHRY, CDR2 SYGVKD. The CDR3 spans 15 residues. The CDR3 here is CAISEMTTNTGELFF. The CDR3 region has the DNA TGTGCCATCAGTGAGATGACAACGAACACCGGGGAGCTGTTTTTT.

The CDR3 here is CASSLNRHTEAFF. CDR3 nucleotides: TGTGCCAGCAGTTTGAACAGACACACTGAAGCTTTCTTT. The genes are TRBV12-3 or TRBV12-4 and TRBJ1-1; D gene unclear. The V and J ends lost 3 bases and 3 bases respectively, with 8 bases between them. The CDR3 loop spans 13 amino acids.

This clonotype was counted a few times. The CDR3 coding sequence is TGTGCCAGCAGCTTAGTCTCTAGCACCGAGACCCAGTACTTC. Amino acid sequence: CASSLVSSTETQYF. The V and J genes are TRBV7-9 and TRBJ2-5; tentatively, D is TRBD2 (5 bases). Per the germline V gene, CDR1 is SEHNR and CDR2 is FQNEAQ (reference sequence). This CDR3 has 14 residues. The V end was cut by 1 base, the J end by 5 bases, with 11 bases between.

The CDR3 DNA reads as TGCGCCAGCAGCCTCCAGACAGGGGCAGAGACCCAGTACTTC. It is translated as CASSLQTGAETQYF. The V call is TRBV5-1, the J call TRBJ2-5, with 8 positions matching TRBD1. The germline V gene has CDR1 SGHRS and CDR2 YFSETQ. The V and J ends lost 4 bases and 4 bases, in that order; junction bases with no gene match: 6. This CDR3 is built from 14 residues.

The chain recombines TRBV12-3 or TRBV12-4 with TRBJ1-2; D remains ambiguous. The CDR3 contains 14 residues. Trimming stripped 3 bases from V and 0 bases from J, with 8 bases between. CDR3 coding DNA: TGTGCCAGCAGTTTCCGACGGGCTAACTATGGCTACACCTTC. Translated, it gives CASSFRRANYGYTF.

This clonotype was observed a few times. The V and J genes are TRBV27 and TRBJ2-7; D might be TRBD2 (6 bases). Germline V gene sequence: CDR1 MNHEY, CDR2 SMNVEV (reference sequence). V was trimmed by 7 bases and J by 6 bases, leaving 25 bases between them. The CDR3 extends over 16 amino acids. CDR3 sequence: CASTLSPFGSRGEQYF. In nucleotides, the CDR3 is TGTGCCAGCACCCTCTCTCCCTTCGGCTCGCGGGGCGAGCAGTACTTC.

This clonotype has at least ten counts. CDR3 DNA: TGTGCCAGCAGCCAAGGCGGGGGGCTGGACACTGAAGCTTTCTTT. Translating it yields CASSQGGGLDTEAFF. The V call is TRBV3-1, the J call TRBJ1-1; possible D gene TRBD1, 6 bases. Germline V gene sequence: CDR1 LGHDT, CDR2 YNNKEL (reference sequence). The CDR3 is made up of 15 amino acids. With 1 base removed from V and 3 bases from J, the gap between germline ends came to 12 bases.

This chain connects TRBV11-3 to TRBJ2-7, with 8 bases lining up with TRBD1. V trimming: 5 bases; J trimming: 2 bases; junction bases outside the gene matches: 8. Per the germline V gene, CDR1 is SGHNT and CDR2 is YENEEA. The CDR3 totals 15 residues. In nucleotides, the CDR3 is TGTGCCAGCAGCGAGCGGACAGGGTTCCCCTACGAGCAGTACTTC. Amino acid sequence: CASSERTGFPYEQYF.

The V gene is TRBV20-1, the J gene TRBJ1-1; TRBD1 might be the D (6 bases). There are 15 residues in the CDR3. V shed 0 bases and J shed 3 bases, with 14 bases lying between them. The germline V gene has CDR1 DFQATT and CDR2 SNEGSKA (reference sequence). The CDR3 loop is CSARDPRGEDTEAFF. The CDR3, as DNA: TGCAGTGCTAGAGATCCCAGGGGCGAGGACACTGAAGCTTTCTTT.

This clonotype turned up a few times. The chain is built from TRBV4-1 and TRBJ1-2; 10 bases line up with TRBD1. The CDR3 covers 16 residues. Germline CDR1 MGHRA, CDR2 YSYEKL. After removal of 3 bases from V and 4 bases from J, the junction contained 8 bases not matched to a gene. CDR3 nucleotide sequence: TGCGCCAGCAGCCACGCTCCGGGACAGGGGTTCTATGGCTACACCTTC. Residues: CASSHAPGQGFYGYTF.

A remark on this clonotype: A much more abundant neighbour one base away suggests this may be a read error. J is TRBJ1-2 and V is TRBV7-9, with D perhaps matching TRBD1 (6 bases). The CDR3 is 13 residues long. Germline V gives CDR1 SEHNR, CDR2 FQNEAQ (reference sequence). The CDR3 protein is CAISLEGEDGYTF. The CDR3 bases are TGTGCCATCAGCTTAGAGGGGGAAGATGGCTACACCTTC.

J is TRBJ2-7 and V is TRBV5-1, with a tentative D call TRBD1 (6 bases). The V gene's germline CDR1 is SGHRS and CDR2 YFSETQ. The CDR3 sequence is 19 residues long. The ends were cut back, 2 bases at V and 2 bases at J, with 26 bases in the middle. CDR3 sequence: CASSLNRGHRELVTYEQYF. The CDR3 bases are TGCGCCAGCAGCTTAAATCGAGGGCACAGGGAGTTGGTCACCTACGAGCAGTACTTC.

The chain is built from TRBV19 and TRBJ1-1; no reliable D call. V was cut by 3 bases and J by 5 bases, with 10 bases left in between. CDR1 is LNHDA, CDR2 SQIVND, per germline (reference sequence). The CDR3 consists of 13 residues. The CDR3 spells CASSMVGSTEAFF. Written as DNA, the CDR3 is TGTGCCAGTAGTATGGTGGGGAGTACTGAAGCTTTCTTT. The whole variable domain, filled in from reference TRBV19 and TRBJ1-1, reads DGGITQSPKYLFRKEGQNVTLSCEQNLNHDAMYWYRQDPGQGLRLIYYSQIVNDFQKGDIAEGYSVSREKKESFPLTVTSAQKNPTAFYLCASSMVGSTEAFFGQGTRLTVV.

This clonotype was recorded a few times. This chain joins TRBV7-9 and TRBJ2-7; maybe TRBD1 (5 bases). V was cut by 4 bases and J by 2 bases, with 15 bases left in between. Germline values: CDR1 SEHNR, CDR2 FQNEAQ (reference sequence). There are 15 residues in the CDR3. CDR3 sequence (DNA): TGTGCCAGCAGCTACCCCGAAGGGGCGGCCTACGAGCAGTACTTC. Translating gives CASSYPEGAAYEQYF.

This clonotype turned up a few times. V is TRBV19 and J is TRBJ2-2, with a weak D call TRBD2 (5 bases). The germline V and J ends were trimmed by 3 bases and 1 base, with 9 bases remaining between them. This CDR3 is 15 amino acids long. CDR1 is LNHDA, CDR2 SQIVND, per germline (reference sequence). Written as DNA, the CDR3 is TGTGCCAGTAGTATGGTAGGGAGGAACACCGGGGAGCTGTTTTTT. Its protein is CASSMVGRNTGELFF.

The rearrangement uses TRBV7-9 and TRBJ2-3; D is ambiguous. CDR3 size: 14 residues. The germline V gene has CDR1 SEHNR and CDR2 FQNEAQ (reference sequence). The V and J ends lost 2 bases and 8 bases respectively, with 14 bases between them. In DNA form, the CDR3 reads TGTGCCAGCAGCTTACCGTCTCGTCCGGGTACGCAGTATTTT. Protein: CASSLPSRPGTQYF. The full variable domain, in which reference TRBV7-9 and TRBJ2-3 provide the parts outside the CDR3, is DTGVSQNPRHKITKRGQNVTFRCDPISEHNRLYWYRQTLGQGPEFLTYFQNEAQLEKSRLLSDRFSAERPKGSFSTLEIQRTEQGDSAMYLCASSLPSRPGTQYFGPGTRLTVL.

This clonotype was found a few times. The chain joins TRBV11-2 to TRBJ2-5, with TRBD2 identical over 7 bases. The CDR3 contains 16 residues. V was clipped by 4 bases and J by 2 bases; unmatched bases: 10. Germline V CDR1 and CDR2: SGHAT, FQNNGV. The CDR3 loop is CASSSAEGGWQETQYF. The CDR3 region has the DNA TGTGCCAGCAGCTCAGCGGAGGGAGGGTGGCAAGAGACCCAGTACTTC.

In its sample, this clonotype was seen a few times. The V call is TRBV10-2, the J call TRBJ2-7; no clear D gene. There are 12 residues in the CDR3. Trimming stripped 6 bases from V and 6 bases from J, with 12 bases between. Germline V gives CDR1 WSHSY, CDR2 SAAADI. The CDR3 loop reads CASSYGPSEQYF. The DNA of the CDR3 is TGCGCCAGCAGCTACGGACCGTCCGAGCAGTACTTC.